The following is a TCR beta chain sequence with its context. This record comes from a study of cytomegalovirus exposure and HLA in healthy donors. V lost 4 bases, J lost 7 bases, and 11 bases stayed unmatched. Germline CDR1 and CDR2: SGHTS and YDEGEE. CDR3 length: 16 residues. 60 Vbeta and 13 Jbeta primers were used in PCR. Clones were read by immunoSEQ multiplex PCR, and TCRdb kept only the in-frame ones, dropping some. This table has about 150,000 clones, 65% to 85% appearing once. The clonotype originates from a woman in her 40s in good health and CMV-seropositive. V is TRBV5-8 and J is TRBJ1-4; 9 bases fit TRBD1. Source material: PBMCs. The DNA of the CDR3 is TGTGCCAGCAGCCTGACAACAGGGGGCCCGGGTGAAAAACTGTTTTTT. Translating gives CASSLTTGGPGEKLFF.